This entry lists 20 T cell receptor beta chains sequenced from one sample in a study of radiation and T cells in renal cell carcinoma. Measured with immunoSEQ multiplex PCR; TCRdb has only the in-frame clones, and not every one. The sample lists around 81,000 clones; just under 85% were seen once. Time point in this sample: blood 4 weeks post-SBRT, at nephrectomy. Treatment defined: 15 Gy SBRT to primary tumor, nephrectomy 4 weeks later. This specimen was blood, taken from a patient whose treatment included radiotherapy and nephrectomy. The receptors were gathered from a man aged 50 to 60 with renal cell carcinoma.

The table lists this clone with a count of one. The genes are TRBV27 and TRBJ1-1; a weak D match, TRBD1 (6 bases). Germline assignment: CDR1 MNHEY and CDR2 SMNVEV (reference sequence). The CDR3 runs 17 residues. V lost 5 bases, J lost 0 bases, and 19 bases lay in between. For the CDR3, the DNA is TGTGCCAGCAGTCTTATCAGCGGGGGCGCGATGAACACTGAAGCTTTCTTT. It specifies CASSLISGGAMNTEAFF.

This chain links TRBV19 with TRBJ1-4; D unresolved. The ends were cut back, 3 bases at V and 4 bases at J, with 9 bases in the middle. The germline CDR1 and CDR2 sequences are LNHDA and SQIVND (reference sequence). The CDR3 length is 14 residues. In DNA, the CDR3 is TGTGCCAGTAGTATCTGGCAGAGTAATGAAAAACTGTTTTTT. It yields the protein CASSIWQSNEKLFF.

The chain uses TRBV15 and TRBJ2-1, with 11 bases matching TRBD2. With V trimmed by 3 bases and J by 8 bases, 9 bases remained unmatched. Germline CDR1 LNHNV, CDR2 YYDKDF (reference sequence). The length of the CDR3 is 16 residues. As DNA, the CDR3 is TGTGCCACCAGCAGGTCAGGACTAGCGGGTGTCGATGAGCAGTTCTTC. It specifies CATSRSGLAGVDEQFF.

This clone was observed once. The V call is TRBV5-5, the J call TRBJ1-1, with 11 bases that match TRBD1. Germline V gives CDR1 SGHKS, CDR2 YYEKEE (reference sequence). The CDR3 runs to 14 residues. With V trimmed by 4 bases and J by 4 bases, 3 bases remained unmatched. In DNA form, the CDR3 reads TGTGCCAGCAGCCGGGACAGGGGGATCACTGAAGCTTTCTTT. This encodes CASSRDRGITEAFF.

The chain couples TRBV9 to TRBJ2-7, with no clear D. The CDR3 is 10 residues long. V was shortened by 5 bases and J by 5 bases, with 5 bases between the two germline ends. Per the germline V gene, CDR1 is SGDLS and CDR2 is YYNGEE. CDR3 amino acids: CASRAHEQYF. CDR3 sequence (DNA): TGTGCCAGCAGAGCACACGAGCAGTACTTC.

The J gene is TRBJ2-7, the V gene TRBV12-5, with D possibly TRBD2 on 5 matching bases. Trimming pared 10 bases from V and 2 bases from J, leaving 15 bases between. Germline V gene lookup returns CDR1 LGHNT and CDR2 FRNRAP. The CDR3 is 13 residues long. CDR3 loop: CATQAPGTYEQYF. Here the CDR3 DNA reads TGTGCTACCCAGGCCCCGGGGACCTACGAGCAGTACTTC.

This clone appeared a single time. The chain has TRBV19 and TRBJ1-1; TRBD1 is a possible D gene (5 bases). The CDR3 has 13 residues. Germline V gene data show CDR1 as LNHDA and CDR2 as SQIVND (reference sequence). V shed 6 bases and J shed 1 base, with 9 bases lying between them. CDR3 bases: TGTGCCAGTAGCACAGGAGGGAACACTGAAGCTTTCTTT. Residues: CASSTGGNTEAFF.

The J gene is TRBJ1-2, the V gene TRBV4-3, with D unresolved. The CDR3 extends over 13 amino acids. Germline CDR1 and CDR2: LGHNA and YSLEER. Trimming pared 1 base from V and 4 bases from J, leaving 7 bases between. The CDR3 sequence is CASSQAGFYGYTF. CDR3 bases: TGCGCCAGCAGCCAAGCTGGGTTCTATGGCTACACCTTC.

The gene calls are TRBV5-1 and TRBJ2-2; D not resolved. V was cut by 3 bases and J by 9 bases, with 15 bases left in between. Germline assignment: CDR1 SGHRS and CDR2 YFSETQ. The CDR3 is 14 amino acids. CDR3 sequence (DNA): TGCGCCAGCAGCTCTGAGTGGCCCCACCGGGAGCTGTTTTTT. This gives the protein CASSSEWPHRELFF.

The chain has TRBV5-1 and TRBJ1-3; D is undetermined. The CDR3 totals 15 residues. Germline V gives CDR1 SGHRS, CDR2 YFSETQ. With 3 bases removed from V and 0 bases from J, the gap between germline ends came to 10 bases. As DNA, the CDR3 is TGCGCCAGCAGCTCCCTCGCGAACTCTGGAAACACCATATATTTT. Its protein is CASSSLANSGNTIYF.

On this clone itself: At one end, the junction sequence differs from germline, possibly due to a read error. The chain is built from TRBV7-8 and TRBJ2-7; no definite D call. Germline loops: CDR1 SGHVS, CDR2 FQNEAQ. This CDR3 contains 12 residues. CDR3 loop: CASSPIGSPSRF. CDR3 DNA: TGTGCCAGCAGCCCCATTGGTAGCCCCTCACGCTTC.

V is TRBV19 and J is TRBJ2-2; 9 bases match TRBD1. This CDR3 is 15 amino acids long. The V gene's germline CDR1 is LNHDA and CDR2 SQIVND (reference sequence). Germline trimming cut 5 bases from V and 6 bases from J; bases unmatched to any gene: 7. The CDR3 spells CASSHTGGASGELFF. The CDR3 nucleotides read TGTGCCAGTAGTCACACAGGGGGCGCCTCCGGGGAGCTGTTTTTT.

V usage is TRBV15 and J usage is TRBJ2-1; 12 bases line up with TRBD1. This CDR3 has 16 residues. With V trimmed by 5 bases and J by 9 bases, 11 bases remained unmatched. Germline V lookup: CDR1 LNHNV, CDR2 YYDKDF (reference sequence). The CDR3 region has the DNA TGTGCCACCAGCTCCAATTCGGGACAGGGGGCCGCTGAGCAGTTCTTC. Encoded protein: CATSSNSGQGAAEQFF.

V gene TRBV29-1 combines with J gene TRBJ1-2, with D unresolved. The CDR3 runs 11 residues. Germline lookup yields CDR1 SQVTM and CDR2 ANQGSEA. Trimming removed 7 bases at V and 1 base at J, with 7 bases between. The CDR3, as DNA: TGCAGCGGGCAGCATAACTATGGCTACACCTTC. This translates into CSGQHNYGYTF.

V and J are TRBV11-2 and TRBJ2-5; a possible D gene is TRBD2 (5 bases). V was clipped by 0 bases and J by 5 bases, with 7 bases between them. The CDR3 consists of 13 residues. The V gene's germline CDR1 is SGHAT and CDR2 FQNNGV. The CDR3 reads CASSLELVETQYF. The DNA of the CDR3 is TGTGCCAGCAGCTTAGAACTAGTCGAGACCCAGTACTTC. Combining the CDR3 with reference TRBV11-2 and TRBJ2-5 gives the whole variable domain EAGVAQSPRYKIIEKRQSVAFWCNPISGHATLYWYQQILGQGPKLLIQFQNNGVVDDSQLPKDRFSAERLKGVDSTLKIQPAKLEDSAVYLCASSLELVETQYFGPGTRLLVL.

The chain couples TRBV18 to TRBJ2-2, with D unclear. The CDR3 covers 13 residues. Deletions cut 2 bases from V and 4 bases from J, with 5 bases between. The germline V gene has CDR1 KGHSH and CDR2 LQKENI. The CDR3 region is CASSPDITGELFF. In DNA form, the CDR3 reads TGTGCCAGCTCACCAGACATCACCGGGGAGCTGTTTTTT. The variable domain in full, with the rest retrieved from reference TRBV18 and TRBJ2-2, is NAGVMQNPRHLVRRRGQEARLRCSPMKGHSHVYWYRQLPEEGLKFMVYLQKENIIDESGMPKERFSAEFPKEGPSILRIQQVVRGDSAAYFCASSPDITGELFFGEGSRLTVL.

This clone has only a few counts. This chain uses TRBV7-6 with TRBJ2-7; 7 bases match TRBD1. V lost 3 bases to trimming and J lost 6 bases; unmatched junction nucleotides: 5. The CDR3 is 13 amino acids. CDR1 SGHVS and CDR2 FNYEAQ come from the germline V gene. CDR3 sequence (DNA): TGTGCCAGCAGCTTCGACAGGGCTCGCGAGCAGTACTTC. This codes for CASSFDRAREQYF.

The chain uses TRBV18 and TRBJ1-1; possible D gene TRBD1, 6 bases. The CDR3 extends over 14 amino acids. CDR1 is KGHSH and CDR2 is LQKENI in the germline V gene. Deletions cut 2 bases from V and 4 bases from J, with 11 bases between. The CDR3 nucleotides are TGTGCCAGCTCACCATTCGGGGGCGGCACTGAAGCTTTCTTT. Protein sequence: CASSPFGGGTEAFF.

The sample holds many counts of this clone. Other DNA sequences in the same sample also yield this CDR3. For the CDR3, the DNA is TGTGCCAGCAGCCCTAGGACGGAGACCCAGTACTTC. Protein: CASSPRTETQYF. V and J are TRBV11-2 and TRBJ2-5; no clear D. CDR3 length: 12 amino acids. Germline assignment: CDR1 SGHAT and CDR2 FQNNGV. V dropped 5 bases and J dropped 5 bases, with 9 bases sitting between them.

The rearrangement links TRBV6-6 to TRBJ2-3, with D maybe TRBD1 (6 bases). This CDR3 is 12 amino acids long. V gave up 11 bases and J gave up 6 bases, with 15 bases separating them. CDR1 and CDR2 from the germline V gene are MNHNY and SVGAGI (reference sequence). CDR3 protein: CASDVGADTQYF. As DNA, the CDR3 is TGTGCCTCTGATGTGGGGGCGGATACGCAGTATTTT.